One and the same sample provided the 23 T cell receptor beta chains below, sequenced in a study of blood T cells in healthy people across ages. Using a J-beta primer mix together with a sample-barcoded 5' primer, a second PCR was run for about 7 to 12 cycles. TCRdb independently ran MiXCR on the 5' RACE reads; one entry per CDR3 protein. The table shows fewer than 750,000 distinct CDR3 sequences, with around 52% occurring only once. The sequencing sample was made of blood. Receptor source: an elderly woman in good health.

The table lists this clonotype with many counts. The V gene is TRBV28, the J gene TRBJ2-5; maybe TRBD2 (6 bases). The V end lost 5 bases, the J end lost 4 bases, and 14 bases lay between the germline ends. Germline lookup yields CDR1 MDHEN and CDR2 SYDVKM. The CDR3 totals 14 residues. CDR3 loop: CASSPRGYSETQYF. CDR3 sequence (DNA): TGTGCCAGCAGTCCCCGGGGGTACTCAGAGACCCAGTACTTC.

This clonotype has just one count. A much larger clonotype is one base distant, so this may be a read error. V gene TRBV20-1 combines with J gene TRBJ2-1; 7 nucleotides align to TRBD1. Germline V gene data show CDR1 as DFQATT and CDR2 as SNEGSKA (reference sequence). V lost 3 bases to trimming and J lost 0 bases; unmatched junction nucleotides: 8. The CDR3 contains 16 residues. CDR3: CSASPNRGSSYNEQFF. The DNA of the CDR3 is TGCAGTGCTAGCCCGAACAGGGGAAGCTCCTACAATGAGCAGTTCTTC.

The chain combines TRBV28 with TRBJ2-2; 7 bases line up with TRBD1. Germline CDR1 MDHEN, CDR2 SYDVKM. This CDR3 spans 13 amino acids. V was clipped by 10 bases and J by 10 bases; unmatched bases: 12. For the CDR3, the DNA is TGTGCCATCAATCAGCAGGGGGACGAGGAGCTGTTTTTT. It is translated as CAINQQGDEELFF.

Ten or more counts support this clonotype. An end of the junction does not agree with germline; a read error may underlie this. The V and J genes are TRBV12-3 or TRBV12-4 and TRBJ1-6; D remains ambiguous. The CDR3 contains 12 residues. The CDR3 DNA reads TGTACCAGCAGTCTTGGACCTTCACCCCTCCACTTT. The encoded protein is CTSSLGPSPLHF.

The chain couples TRBV27 to TRBJ1-5; D ambiguous. The V end was cut by 2 bases, the J end by 2 bases, with 13 bases between. This CDR3 contains 16 residues. Germline CDR1 and CDR2: MNHEY and SMNVEV (reference sequence). CDR3 sequence reads: CASSLKRPEGNQPQHF. DNA for the CDR3: TGTGCCAGCAGTTTAAAGAGACCCGAGGGCAATCAGCCCCAGCATTTT.

This clonotype was observed a few times. The J gene is TRBJ1-5, the V gene TRBV20-1; 8 nucleotides match TRBD1. V lost 3 bases to trimming and J lost 0 bases; unmatched junction nucleotides: 4. The CDR3 extends over 15 amino acids. Germline CDR1 is DFQATT and CDR2 is SNEGSKA (reference sequence). The CDR3 region has the DNA TGCAGTGCTAGGGGGACAGGATATAGCAATCAGCCCCAGCATTTT. It specifies CSARGTGYSNQPQHF.

This chain joins TRBV7-8 and TRBJ1-4; D may be TRBD1 (5 bases). Germline CDR1 reads SGHVS; CDR2 reads FQNEAQ. The CDR3 has 16 amino acids. V was pared by 2 bases and J by 8 bases, with 18 bases between. The CDR3 DNA sequence: TGTGCCAGCAGCTTAATATTAGGGCAGGGAGGAGAAAAACTGTTTTTT. Amino acid sequence: CASSLILGQGGEKLFF.

The rearrangement uses TRBV7-2 and TRBJ2-5; D possibly corresponds to TRBD2 (7 bases). Deletions cut 5 bases from V and 5 bases from J, with 15 bases between. This CDR3 has 14 amino acids. In germline, CDR1 is SGHTA, CDR2 FQGNSA. CDR3: CASSLRGGLETQYF. CDR3 DNA: TGTGCCAGCAGCCTCAGGGGAGGGTTGGAGACCCAGTACTTC.

Remarks on this clonotype: This may come from a read error, since a much larger clone is one base off. V and J are TRBV20-1 and TRBJ2-5, with D perhaps matching TRBD1 (5 bases). The CDR3 extends over 11 amino acids. Germline CDR1 reads DFQATT; CDR2 reads SNEGSKA (reference sequence). V dropped 3 bases and J dropped 5 bases, with 7 bases sitting between them. The CDR3: CSARKGETQYF. The CDR3 coding sequence is TGCAGTGCTAGGAAGGGGGAGACCCAGTACTTC.

There are a few counts of this clonotype. This chain links TRBV7-9 with TRBJ1-5; weak D call: TRBD1 (6 bases). The CDR3 is 16 amino acids. Trimming left V 0 bases short and J 3 bases short, with 12 bases between. Germline V CDR1 and CDR2: SEHNR, FQNEAQ (reference sequence). The CDR3 DNA sequence: TGTGCCAGCAGCTTAGCGGCAGGGGCGAACAATCAGCCCCAGCATTTT. The encoded protein is CASSLAAGANNQPQHF.

This clonotype was counted once. The J gene is TRBJ2-7, the V gene TRBV4-3, with 7 positions matching TRBD1. The CDR3 loop spans 15 amino acids. V shed 0 bases, J shed 3 bases, and the junction held 5 bases outside the gene matches. Germline CDR1 is LGHNA and CDR2 is YSLEER. CDR3 in amino acids: CASSQEGQNDYEQYF. The CDR3 region has the DNA TGCGCCAGCAGCCAAGAGGGACAGAACGACTACGAGCAGTACTTC.

At least ten counts were recorded for this clonotype. The genes are TRBV7-3 and TRBJ2-3; D is possibly TRBD2 (6 bases). The ends were cut back, 4 bases at V and 5 bases at J, with 7 bases in the middle. The CDR3 extends over 12 amino acids. The germline CDR1 and CDR2 sequences are SGHTA and FQGTGA. CDR3 residues: CASSSGLDTQYF. The CDR3 DNA reads as TGTGCCAGCAGCTCGGGACTAGATACGCAGTATTTT.

At least ten counts were recorded for this clonotype. This sequence joins TRBV3-1 and TRBJ2-1; D remains unclear. The V gene's germline CDR1 is LGHDT and CDR2 YNNKEL (reference sequence). The CDR3 totals 14 residues. V was cut by 1 base and J by 6 bases, with 10 bases left in between. The CDR3 DNA reads TGTGCCAGCAGCCAAGTGGGTGAAGCCAATGAGCAGTTCTTC. Its protein product is CASSQVGEANEQFF.

The chain recombines TRBV11-1 with TRBJ2-7; D might be TRBD2 (5 bases). Germline V lookup: CDR1 SGHAT, CDR2 FQDESV (reference sequence). Trimming pared 5 bases from V and 4 bases from J, leaving 15 bases between. There are 14 residues in the CDR3. CDR3 protein: CASSVRFRDYEQYF. DNA for the CDR3: TGTGCCAGCAGCGTAAGGTTCCGGGATTACGAGCAGTACTTC.

This chain's CDR3 is CASSHSGVDNLETQYF. CDR3 bases: TGTGCCAGCAGTCATAGCGGGGTCGACAATTTGGAGACCCAGTACTTC. This chain links TRBV12-3 or TRBV12-4 with TRBJ2-5; TRBD2 aligns across 8 bases. This CDR3 comprises 16 residues. Unmatched junction bases numbered 13, after V lost 5 bases and J lost 5 bases.

As for this clonotype: This sequence may be a read error, since a much larger clone differs from it by one base. V usage is TRBV20-1 and J usage is TRBJ2-1; a possible D gene is TRBD2 (5 bases). The CDR3 totals 14 residues. The germline CDR1 and CDR2 sequences are DFQATT and SNEGSKA (reference sequence). The CDR3 DNA is TGCAGTGCTAGCGCGGGCCTAGGCAACAATGAGCGGTTCTTC. Its translation is CSASAGLGNNERFF.

This chain connects TRBV2 to TRBJ2-7; weak D call: TRBD2 (6 bases). V was trimmed by 8 bases and J by 3 bases, leaving 14 bases between them. The CDR3 is made up of 13 amino acids. Per the germline V gene, CDR1 is SNHLY and CDR2 is FYNNEI. CDR3 in DNA: TGTGCCAGCGGCCGGGACTTGGACTACGAGCAGTACTTC. Amino acid sequence: CASGRDLDYEQYF.

This clonotype was seen once. The chain employs TRBV4-1 and TRBJ2-7; D uncertain. The germline CDR1 and CDR2 sequences are MGHRA and YSYEKL. Trimming cost V 6 bases and J 0 bases, with 9 bases left between them. This CDR3 spans 13 amino acids. The CDR3: CASRHPGSYEQYF. The DNA of the CDR3 is TGCGCCAGCAGGCACCCCGGCTCCTACGAGCAGTACTTC.

V gene TRBV5-1 combines with J gene TRBJ2-2; D is possibly TRBD2 (6 bases). The CDR3 contains 15 residues. The V and J ends lost 4 bases and 4 bases respectively, with 14 bases between them. Germline CDR1 is SGHRS and CDR2 is YFSETQ. CDR3 coding DNA: TGCGCCAGCAGCCCTCGGGACGGGGGCACCGGGGAGCTGTTTTTT. Protein: CASSPRDGGTGELFF.

Concerning this clonotype: Being one base from a much bigger clone, this may be a read error. This sequence joins TRBV7-2 and TRBJ2-5; tentatively, D is TRBD2 (5 bases). The J call may be wrong; the DNA end is better matched by TRBJ2-7. The CDR3 runs to 14 residues. CDR1 is SGHTA, CDR2 FQGNSA, per germline. The DNA for the CDR3 is TGTGCCAGCAGCCACGCCACATCCGGAGGCGAGCAGTACTTC. Protein sequence: CASSHATSGGEQYF.

The chain carries TRBV3-1 and TRBJ2-7, with 14 bases fitting TRBD2. The CDR3 totals 16 residues. V shed 5 bases, J shed 6 bases, and the junction held 9 bases outside the gene matches. The germline V gene has CDR1 LGHDT and CDR2 YNNKEL (reference sequence). The CDR3 coding sequence is TGTGCCAGCAGCGCCCGACTAGCGGGAGGGCTATCCGAGCAGTACTTC. Amino acid sequence: CASSARLAGGLSEQYF.

A few counts support this clonotype. This chain links TRBV5-1 with TRBJ1-1; maybe TRBD1 (6 bases). The V gene lost 4 bases and the J gene lost 0 bases, with 13 bases spanning the gap. This CDR3 has 15 amino acids. Germline CDR1 and CDR2: SGHRS and YFSETQ. The CDR3 DNA reads as TGCGCCAGCAGCCGGAGGAGGGGGATGAACACTGAAGCTTTCTTT. Its translation is CASSRRRGMNTEAFF. The variable domain in full, completed from reference TRBV5-1 and TRBJ1-1, reads KAGVTQTPRYLIKTRGQQVTLSCSPISGHRSVSWYQQTPGQGLQFLFEYFSETQRNKGNFPGRFSGRQFSNSRSEMNVSTLELGDSALYLCASSRRRGMNTEAFFGQGTRLTVV.

This clonotype was seen a handful of times. The J gene is TRBJ2-7, the V gene TRBV30, with D possibly matching TRBD1 (5 bases). V lost 1 base, J lost 3 bases, and 13 bases lay in between. The germline gives CDR1 GTSNPN, CDR2 SVGIG (reference sequence). The CDR3 is made up of 14 amino acids. CDR3 sequence reads: CAWSGQWVGYEQYF. CDR3 DNA sequence: TGTGCCTGGAGTGGACAGTGGGTAGGCTACGAGCAGTACTTC.